Presented here are 26 T cell receptor beta chains from one specimen sequenced in a study of chemoradiotherapy in HPV16-positive cancers. The table came from immunoSEQ multiplex PCR; TCRdb's copy has only in-frame clones and leaves some out. The sample consists of 15,000 to 20,000 clones, over 75% of them appearing once. The specimen was obtained from a patient who underwent chemoradiotherapy. These receptors were obtained from a human donor with HPV-associated anogenital cancer.

V usage is TRBV14 and J usage is TRBJ1-1, with 7 nucleotides matching TRBD1. The J segment lost 4 bases and the V segment lost 2 bases, leaving 1 base of the junction unmatched. The CDR3 spans 13 residues. Germline assignment: CDR1 SGHDN and CDR2 FVKESK. The CDR3 region has the DNA TGTGCCAGCAGCCAACAGGGGGGCACTGAAGCTTTCTTT. Translating it yields CASSQQGGTEAFF.

As to this clone: The identical CDR3 is also encoded by other nucleotide sequences in the sample. V and J are TRBV6-5 and TRBJ1-1, with a possible D match to TRBD1 (6 bases). The CDR3 covers 14 residues. Germline V CDR1 and CDR2: MNHEY, SVGAGI. Trimming pared 2 bases from V and 3 bases from J, leaving 10 bases between. The CDR3 coding sequence is TGTGCCAGCAGTTACGGGGGCAGGGACACTGAAGCTTTCTTT. As protein: CASSYGGRDTEAFF.

The DNA for the CDR3 is TGCGCCAGCAGCCAAGAGGGACAGGGGGGATACAATGAGCAGTTCTTC. Translation gives CASSQEGQGGYNEQFF. The chain combines TRBV4-3 with TRBJ2-1, with TRBD1 matching 11 bases. The CDR3 totals 16 residues. J was trimmed by 4 bases and V by 0 bases; bases with no gene match: 2. Looked up from germline, CDR1 is LGHNA and CDR2 is YSLEER.

The chain uses TRBV5-5 and TRBJ1-2; 9 nucleotides align to TRBD1. CDR1 and CDR2 from the germline V gene are SGHKS and YYEKEE (reference sequence). CDR3 length: 15 residues. V gave up 0 bases and J gave up 7 bases; unmatched junction bases: 7. The CDR3 DNA reads as TGTGCCAGCAGCTTGGGGGACAGGGCCTGGGGTGGCTACACCTTC. Its translation is CASSLGDRAWGGYTF.

V gene TRBV13 combines with J gene TRBJ2-3, with 8 bases fitting TRBD1. Germline V lookup: CDR1 PRHDT, CDR2 FYEKMQ (reference sequence). Unmatched junction bases numbered 7, after V lost 5 bases and J lost 3 bases. The CDR3 length is 15 residues. The CDR3 region has the DNA TGTGCCAGCAGCGACACACAGGGGGGAACAGATACGCAGTATTTT. It encodes CASSDTQGGTDTQYF.

V and J are TRBV4-3 and TRBJ2-3, with 14 bases matching TRBD2. Trimming removed 2 bases from V and 4 bases from J; junction bases left unmatched: 8. This CDR3 comprises 18 residues. Germline CDR1 LGHNA, CDR2 YSLEER. The CDR3 region has the DNA TGCGCCAGCAGCCAATTCGCCGGGACTAGCGGGGGAGCAGATACGCAGTATTTT. Translated: CASSQFAGTSGGADTQYF.

This clone was seen a handful of times. The rearrangement joins TRBV19 to TRBJ1-2, with a possible D match to TRBD1 (5 bases). Deletions cut 4 bases from V and 8 bases from J, with 17 bases between. This CDR3 spans 14 amino acids. Germline CDR1 LNHDA, CDR2 SQIVND (reference sequence). The CDR3 DNA sequence: TGTGCCAGTAGTAGCCGGGACCAAAAAAGGGGCTACACCTTC. Translated: CASSSRDQKRGYTF.

The chain joins TRBV9 to TRBJ2-7; D tentatively reads TRBD1 or TRBD2 (6 bases each). This CDR3 is 16 amino acids long. The V gene's germline CDR1 is SGDLS and CDR2 YYNGEE. Trimming shortened V by 3 bases and J by 6 bases, and 22 bases separated the two germline ends. In DNA form, the CDR3 reads TGTGCCAGCAGCGGAGAGGGGGGCCTAAACGGCGGCGAGCAGTACTTC. It codes for CASSGEGGLNGGEQYF.

The rearrangement joins TRBV14 to TRBJ1-2; 10 bases line up with TRBD1. Germline V gene data show CDR1 as SGHDN and CDR2 as FVKESK. The CDR3 covers 18 residues. V dropped 4 bases and J dropped 8; count of bases not matched to a gene: 19. CDR3 sequence: CASSRTPGPGQGLVGYTF. The CDR3 DNA follows: TGTGCCAGCAGCCGCACCCCCGGCCCGGGACAGGGGCTTGTCGGCTACACCTTC.

This clone was detected only a few times. The chain employs TRBV19 and TRBJ1-1; D is ambiguous. The V and J ends lost 4 bases and 4 bases respectively, with 10 bases between them. The CDR3 contains 13 residues. In germline, CDR1 is LNHDA, CDR2 SQIVND (reference sequence). Here the CDR3 DNA reads TGTGCCAGTAGTAAGGTTTTAGGCACTGAAGCTTTCTTT. This sequence encodes CASSKVLGTEAFF.

The chain uses TRBV4-3 and TRBJ2-2, with D maybe TRBD1 (7 bases). Between the trimmed V and J ends, which lost 4 bases and 8 bases, there was a span of 17 bases. The CDR3 covers 15 residues. Germline V gives CDR1 LGHNA, CDR2 YSLEER. The CDR3 DNA sequence: TGCGCCAGCAGCCCGCGGGGCAGGGGGGATGGGGAGCTGTTTTTT. Translated, it gives CASSPRGRGDGELFF.

The V call is TRBV6-5, the J call TRBJ2-5, with a weak D call TRBD2 (5 bases). V lost 7 bases to trimming and J lost 4 bases, with 16 bases between them. The CDR3 totals 14 residues. Germline V gene sequence: CDR1 MNHEY, CDR2 SVGAGI. DNA for the CDR3: TGTGCCAGCACTCGACGAGGGTGGCGAGAGACCCAGTACTTC. This sequence encodes CASTRRGWRETQYF.

V and J are TRBV4-1 and TRBJ1-4; D uncertain. V was clipped by 0 bases and J by 0 bases, with 8 bases between them. The CDR3 has 16 amino acids. CDR1 MGHRA and CDR2 YSYEKL come from the germline V gene. The CDR3 loop is CASSQDPTTTNEKLFF. CDR3 bases: TGCGCCAGCAGCCAAGATCCTACAACAACTAATGAAAAACTGTTTTTT.

The chain couples TRBV20-1 to TRBJ1-1; D is unclear. The CDR3 runs 11 residues. CDR1 is DFQATT, CDR2 SNEGSKA, per germline (reference sequence). Trimming took off 6 bases at V and 7 bases at J, with 12 bases between the two ends. The DNA for the CDR3 is TGCAGTGCCCTAGCCCATTTTGAAGCTTTCTTT. Translated, it gives CSALAHFEAFF.

The chain has TRBV27 and TRBJ1-1; D is uncertain. This CDR3 is built from 13 residues. The V end lost 8 bases, the J end lost 0 bases, and 10 bases lay between the germline ends. The germline CDR1 and CDR2 sequences are MNHEY and SMNVEV (reference sequence). The CDR3 region is CASHTDMNTEAFF. The CDR3 region has the DNA TGTGCCAGCCATACAGACATGAACACTGAAGCTTTCTTT.

The rearrangement links TRBV6-5 to TRBJ1-6; possibly TRBD1 for D (5 bases). V was trimmed by 7 bases and J by 5 bases, leaving 12 bases between them. Germline V lookup: CDR1 MNHEY, CDR2 SVGAGI. The CDR3 totals 14 residues. DNA of the CDR3: TGTGCCAGCACGAGGACAACCAATAATTCACCCCTCCACTTT. Protein sequence: CASTRTTNNSPLHF.

The chain links TRBV19 to TRBJ1-5, with D possibly matching TRBD1 (5 bases). Trimming took 8 bases from V and 4 from J, leaving 18 bases between them. The CDR3 consists of 15 residues. Germline assignment: CDR1 LNHDA and CDR2 SQIVND (reference sequence). The CDR3 region is CASDTGTDLNQPQHF. The CDR3 DNA reads as TGTGCCAGTGATACCGGGACCGACTTGAATCAGCCCCAGCATTTT.

As for this clone: A read error may produce the germline difference seen at one junction end. The rearrangement joins TRBV6-1 to TRBJ1-4; no clear D. The CDR3 is made up of 15 amino acids. Looked up from germline, CDR1 is MNHNS and CDR2 is SASEGT. The CDR3 nucleotides are TGTGCCAGCCGTGAAACCCCGTGGGCTAATGAAAAACTGTTTTTT. It is translated as CASRETPWANEKLFF.

This clone appeared a single time. V and J are TRBV7-6 and TRBJ1-4; the D gene is possibly TRBD1 (5 bases). The CDR3 spans 15 residues. Per the germline V gene, CDR1 is SGHVS and CDR2 is FNYEAQ. V lost 5 bases and J 4 bases, leaving 14 bases between the germline ends. The CDR3 DNA is TGTGCCAGCAGCCTAAACCCCGGACATAATGAAAAACTGTTTTTT. Translation: CASSLNPGHNEKLFF.

V gene TRBV5-4 combines with J gene TRBJ2-3; tentatively, D is TRBD2 (6 bases). This CDR3 spans 13 amino acids. V lost 8 bases to trimming and J lost 2 bases, with 12 bases between them. Germline-derived CDR1 and CDR2 are SGHNT and YYREEE (reference sequence). As DNA, the CDR3 is TGTGCCAGTAAACCGGGAGACACAGATACGCAGTATTTT. Translation: CASKPGDTDTQYF.

The gene calls are TRBV14 and TRBJ2-3, with 9 bases identical to TRBD2. CDR1 is SGHDN, CDR2 FVKESK, per germline. The junction had 3 bases not matched to a gene; V was cut back by 2 bases and J by 0 bases. CDR3 length: 16 amino acids. The CDR3 loop is CASSQLAGVSTDTQYF. In nucleotides, the CDR3 is TGTGCCAGCAGCCAATTAGCGGGGGTGAGCACAGATACGCAGTATTTT.

The chain links TRBV28 to TRBJ1-2; no firm D call. V was shortened by 6 bases and J by 7 bases, with 15 bases between the two germline ends. The CDR3 runs 13 residues. CDR1 is MDHEN, CDR2 SYDVKM, per germline. CDR3 loop: CASRDGRSLGYTF. The DNA for the CDR3 is TGTGCCAGCAGGGACGGCCGATCTCTTGGCTACACCTTC.

This clone came up a few times. V gene TRBV6-5 combines with J gene TRBJ1-1, with D unclear. Per germline, CDR1 MNHEY and CDR2 SVGAGI. Trimming cost V 5 bases and J 5 bases, with 12 bases left between them. CDR3 length: 13 residues. CDR3 in amino acids: CASSAGSGTEAFF. The CDR3 DNA sequence: TGTGCCAGCAGTGCGGGGTCGGGGACTGAAGCTTTCTTT.

The chain links TRBV9 to TRBJ1-1; maybe TRBD1 (5 bases). This CDR3 comprises 15 residues. The germline V gene encodes CDR1 SGDLS and CDR2 YYNGEE. Trimming left V 0 bases short and J 5 bases short, with 14 bases between. CDR3 residues: CASSVVEGRGTEAFF. Here the CDR3 DNA reads TGTGCCAGCAGCGTAGTTGAGGGGCGAGGTACTGAAGCTTTCTTT.

The chain links TRBV5-1 to TRBJ1-5; 7 nucleotides agree with TRBD1. Losses at the gene ends were 0 bases for V and 9 bases for J; bases not matched to a gene: 12. The CDR3 length is 16 residues. CDR1 is SGHRS, CDR2 YFSETQ, per germline. The CDR3 DNA follows: TGCGCCAGCAGCTTGGTAGGGGGCGAACCGCCTCGGCCCCAGCATTTT. Translation gives CASSLVGGEPPRPQHF.

The chain recombines TRBV6-5 with TRBJ1-1; D gene uncertain. Trimming took off 6 bases at V and 0 bases at J, with 5 bases between the two ends. The CDR3 spans 12 residues. Looked up from germline, CDR1 is MNHEY and CDR2 is SVGAGI. CDR3 region: CASSRLNTEAFF. The CDR3 DNA is TGTGCCAGCAGCCGCCTGAACACTGAAGCTTTCTTT.